The 10 T cell receptor beta chains in this list originate from one sample, sequenced in a study of T cells after yellow fever vaccination. TCRdb ran MiXCR on the 5' RACE reads and lists one entry per CDR3 protein. The sample lists 100,000 to 150,000 distinct CDR3 sequences; approximately 7.1% were seen once. The starting material was CD4+ T cells sorted from PBMCs, obtained 35 to 50 days after the first yellow fever vaccination. The receptors stem from a man younger than 30 who received the YFV17D yellow fever vaccine.

Only a few counts were recorded for this clonotype. The rearrangement uses TRBV4-3 and TRBJ1-1; D not certain. V was clipped by 0 bases and J by 7 bases, with 9 bases between them. Per the germline V gene, CDR1 is LGHNA and CDR2 is YSLEER. This CDR3 contains 13 residues. This chain's CDR3 is CASSQEWRSEAFF. As DNA, the CDR3 is TGCGCCAGCAGCCAAGAATGGCGGAGTGAAGCTTTCTTT.

This clonotype was recorded at least ten times. V gene TRBV7-2 combines with J gene TRBJ2-2; 8 nucleotides line up with TRBD2. CDR1 is SGHTA, CDR2 FQGNSA, per germline. V shed 1 base and J 2 bases; nucleotides not matched to a gene: 3. The CDR3 contains 16 residues. The CDR3 nucleotides are TGTGCCAGCAGCTTAGGTACTAGCGGTAACACCGGGGAGCTGTTTTTT. Protein sequence: CASSLGTSGNTGELFF.

This clonotype was observed at least ten times. The CDR3 region has the DNA TGTGCCACCAGCACGGGCGGGGAAGGGCTAAGCGAGCAGTACTTC. Protein product: CATSTGGEGLSEQYF. The V gene is TRBV15, the J gene TRBJ2-7, with a weak D call TRBD2 (6 bases). V was trimmed by 4 bases and J by 6 bases, leaving 19 bases between them. The CDR3 totals 15 residues. Germline V gene sequence: CDR1 LNHNV, CDR2 YYDKDF (reference sequence).

This clonotype was recorded many times. The chain has TRBV5-1 and TRBJ1-6; D gene uncertain. V was clipped by 4 bases and J by 3 bases, with 17 bases between them. CDR1 and CDR2 from the germline V gene are SGHRS and YFSETQ. The CDR3 runs to 17 residues. This CDR3 reads CASSPASGSDYNSPLHF. The CDR3 coding sequence is TGCGCCAGCAGCCCGGCCTCGGGGAGCGACTATAATTCACCCCTCCACTTT.

This clonotype was seen many times. The chain links TRBV5-1 to TRBJ1-1; 7 bases align to TRBD1. Germline loops: CDR1 SGHRS, CDR2 YFSETQ. V lost 2 bases and J lost 7; bases outside the gene matches: 14. The CDR3 spans 16 residues. CDR3 nucleotides: TGCGCCAGCAGCTTTTCCTCCGGGACAGACACCCTTGAAGCTTTCTTT. Protein: CASSFSSGTDTLEAFF.

This clonotype was recorded many times. The chain joins TRBV11-2 to TRBJ2-4; possibly TRBD2 for D (7 bases). The CDR3 runs to 16 residues. Trimming removed 5 bases from V and 3 bases from J, with 17 bases in between. Germline V gene lookup returns CDR1 SGHAT and CDR2 FQNNGV. CDR3 protein: CASSLSGGGGKNIQYF. CDR3 bases: TGTGCCAGCAGCCTGTCTGGAGGGGGGGGCAAAAACATTCAGTACTTC.

This clonotype was counted many times. The chain has TRBV5-1 and TRBJ2-3, with TRBD1 identical over 8 bases. CDR3 length: 16 residues. After removal of 0 bases from V and 6 bases from J, the junction contained 9 bases not matched to a gene. Looked up from germline, CDR1 is SGHRS and CDR2 is YFSETQ. CDR3 protein: CASSLASMQGADTQYF. The CDR3 DNA reads as TGCGCCAGCAGCTTGGCCTCAATGCAGGGGGCTGATACGCAGTATTTT.

This clonotype was counted at least ten times. V is TRBV2 and J is TRBJ1-1, with TRBD1 matching over 8 bases. In germline, CDR1 is SNHLY, CDR2 FYNNEI. The CDR3 runs 14 residues. V dropped 6 bases and J dropped 1; count of bases not matched to a gene: 4. CDR3 amino acids: CASSSQGANTEAFF. Here the CDR3 DNA reads TGTGCCAGCAGCTCCCAGGGGGCGAACACTGAAGCTTTCTTT.

There are many counts of this clonotype. J is TRBJ2-5 and V is TRBV5-1; D gene uncertain. In germline, CDR1 is SGHRS, CDR2 YFSETQ. The CDR3 runs to 14 residues. V lost 0 bases to trimming and J lost 1 base, with 7 bases between them. CDR3 residues: CASSLEGPQETQYF. CDR3 nucleotide sequence: TGCGCCAGCAGCTTGGAAGGACCCCAAGAGACCCAGTACTTC.

This clonotype showed up many times. This chain joins TRBV12-3 or TRBV12-4 and TRBJ2-5; D assignment may be TRBD1 or TRBD2 (6 bases each). CDR3 length equals 14 residues. V was cut by 6 bases and J by 4 bases, with 15 bases left in between. DNA of the CDR3: TGTGCCAGCAGCCAGTGGGGGGCGGGAGAGACCCAGTACTTC. Its protein product is CASSQWGAGETQYF.